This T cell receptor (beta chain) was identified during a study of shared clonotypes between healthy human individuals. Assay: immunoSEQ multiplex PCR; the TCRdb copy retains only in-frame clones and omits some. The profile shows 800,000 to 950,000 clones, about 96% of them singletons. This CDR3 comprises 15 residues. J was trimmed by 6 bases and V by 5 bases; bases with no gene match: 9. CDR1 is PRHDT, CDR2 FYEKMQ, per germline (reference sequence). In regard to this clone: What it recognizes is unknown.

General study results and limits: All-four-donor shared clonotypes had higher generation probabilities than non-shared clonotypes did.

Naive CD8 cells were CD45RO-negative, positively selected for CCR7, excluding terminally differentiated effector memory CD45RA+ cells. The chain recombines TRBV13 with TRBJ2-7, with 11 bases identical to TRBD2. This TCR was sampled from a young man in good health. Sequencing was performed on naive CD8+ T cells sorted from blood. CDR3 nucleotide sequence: TGTGCCAGCAGCGCCTCTAGCGGGAGGCTCCGCGAGCAGTACTTC. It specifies CASSASSGRLREQYF.